The sequence of this T cell receptor beta chain was determined in a study of blood T cell repertoires in COVID-19 (dated by TCRdb to the early 2020s). A note on the overall study: Samples covering the acute and convalescent phases of COVID-19 were provided by collaborators in the United States, Italy and Spain. The prospective study material was composed of cDNA or gDNA derived from T cells, B-cell-depleted T cells, or PBMCs. Subjects who had been exposed to COVID-19, were actively infected with it, or had recovered from it provided the deeply sampled blood TCRbeta repertoires that made up the dataset. A freely available public database, intended as a resource for researchers studying the immune response to SARS-CoV-2, is where the repertoires were released. The samples were drawn from the first 160 participants of the ongoing ImmuneRACE study and from more than 1,000 subjects provided by 6 global collaborators. A de-identified subject ID, COVID-19 status, age in years and sex were almost always included in the sample metadata. HLA class I and class II types, where available, came from metadata supplied by the sample provider rather than from assay-based typing.

Each collaborating institution followed its own protocols to collect whole blood in K2EDTA tubes. Collaborator samples were shipped for TCRbeta analysis as frozen whole blood, isolated PBMCs, or DNA extracted from either sample type. What the authors observed across the whole study: The amount of clinical and demographic metadata varied by source and participant and was provided uncurated.

Turning to this clone: Its antigen is still unknown. No clone much larger than this one lies a single base away; base qualities are absent.

The CDR3 runs 14 residues from the cysteine to the phenylalanine. The DNA shown is the 42-base CDR3, in frame from base 1. V sheds 3 bases and J sheds 7 bases, leaving 16 bases between their ends. CDR1 SGHTA and CDR2 FQGNSA were looked up in the germline V gene. TCRbeta CDR3 regions were amplified from genomic DNA using the immunoSEQ Assay, a bias-controlled multiplex PCR. The original methods were these. Within the assay, amplification of reference gene primers was used to estimate how many nucleated cells each sample contained. To quantify the absolute abundance of each unique TCRbeta CDR3 rearrangement, sequence reads were collapsed and filtered. Productive Simpson clonality was computed per sample as the square root of Simpson's diversity index over productive rearrangements. Entries here come from immuneACCESS through TCRdb and include only in-frame sequences with V and J called. Some clones fail to appear in such tables; in the studies checked, an unresolved V gene covers under half of the shortfall, and the cause of the remainder is unknown. V and J calls and clone size come straight from that table; D and trimming were deduced from the DNA. The table for this sample lists about 69,000 clones; more than 70% of them were counted only once. The leading ten clones occupy approximately 45% of the sample.

Sequencing used peripheral blood. The clonotype comes from a human donor in a cohort sampled during active COVID-19. The chain couples TRBV7-2 to TRBJ2-7; TRBD1 could be the D gene, as 5 bases match. The DNA reads as follows: TGTGCCAGCAGCTTGGGGCAGCCCTCCTGGGAGCAGTACTTC. Its protein product is CASSLGQPSWEQYF.